Each of the 7 T cell receptor beta chains below was sequenced from the same sample in a study of T-cell memory formation after mild COVID-19. Each CDR3 protein is one row after TCRdb ran MiXCR on the 5' RACE reads. The top ten clones hold 20% to 25% of a sample with about 350,000 distinct CDR3 sequences, roughly 13% of them seen once. The sequenced material came from PBMCs or a T cell subset sorted from them (not recorded which). The source is a man aged 18 to 30 who had mild COVID-19 (a few samples of this study predate the infection). Cell type and time point are not known.

V is TRBV4-2 and J is TRBJ1-5; the D gene is possibly TRBD1 (5 bases). Between the trimmed V and J ends, which lost 2 bases and 4 bases, there was a span of 15 bases. CDR1 LGHNA and CDR2 YNFKEQ come from the germline V gene. The CDR3 is made up of 16 amino acids. CDR3 in DNA: TGTGCCAGCAGCCAACAACCTGGGACCGGAAATCAGCCCCAGCATTTT. Its translation: CASSQQPGTGNQPQHF.

CDR3 sequence (DNA): TGTGCCAGCAGTCAGGGAGGATCAAGCTCCTACGAGCAGTACGTC. Its translation: CASSQGGSSSYEQYV. The V gene is TRBV12-3 or TRBV12-4, the J gene TRBJ2-7, with D possibly being TRBD2 (6 bases). V was pared by 5 bases and J by 0 bases, with 14 bases between. The CDR3 sequence is 15 residues long.

CDR3 nucleotides: TGCGCCAGCAGCTTGGCGGATGCGGGGCCGGGATTCTATGGCTACACCTTC. Translation: CASSLADAGPGFYGYTF. The chain carries TRBV5-1 and TRBJ1-2, with a weak D call TRBD1 (5 bases). Germline V gene lookup returns CDR1 SGHRS and CDR2 YFSETQ. The CDR3 runs 17 residues. The V end was cut by 0 bases, the J end by 4 bases, with 19 bases between.

This clonotype occurred many times. The rearrangement joins TRBV12-3 or TRBV12-4 to TRBJ1-2; D not certain. The CDR3 is 13 residues long. Trimming took off 1 base at V and 4 bases at J, with 7 bases between the two ends. CDR3 sequence: CASSLGSLYGYTF. CDR3 nucleotide sequence: TGTGCCAGCAGTTTAGGCAGCCTCTATGGCTACACCTTC.

The chain has TRBV4-3 and TRBJ2-3, with D uncertain. Between the trimmed V and J ends, which lost 1 base and 7 bases, there was a span of 15 bases. Germline V gene lookup returns CDR1 LGHNA and CDR2 YSLEER. CDR3 length equals 15 residues. CDR3: CASSQVLQRGNTQYF. The CDR3 DNA follows: TGCGCCAGCAGCCAAGTCCTCCAGAGAGGAAATACGCAGTATTTT.

The J gene is TRBJ1-3, the V gene TRBV12-3 or TRBV12-4; TRBD1 is a possible D gene (5 bases). The CDR3 totals 14 residues. Between the trimmed V and J ends, which lost 2 bases and 4 bases, there was a span of 9 bases. CDR3 amino acids: CASSLSGVGNTIYF. The CDR3 DNA sequence: TGTGCCAGCAGTTTATCGGGGGTAGGAAACACCATATATTTT.

Only a few counts were recorded for this clonotype. CDR3 bases: TGCGCCAGCAAAGCATCTGGAAACACCATATATTTT. Its protein product is CASKASGNTIYF. The V gene is TRBV4-1, the J gene TRBJ1-3; unclear D gene. The CDR3 totals 12 residues. Trimming removed 7 bases at V and 1 base at J, with 5 bases between. In germline, CDR1 is MGHRA, CDR2 YSYEKL.